The 20 T cell receptor beta chains listed next were all sequenced from one sample in a study of T cell repertoires in cytomegalovirus infection. Using its own MiXCR run on the reads, TCRdb lists one record per CDR3 protein. The data hold about 680,000 distinct CDR3 sequences, with less than 25% observed a single time. Material for sequencing was CD8+ T cells from PBMCs. The source is a human donor in good health (CMV status not recorded). Some clones in this sample may be carry-over from other donors' samples.

This clonotype was counted ten times or more. The chain recombines TRBV11-3 with TRBJ2-1; 12 bases align to TRBD1. J lost 8 bases, V lost 3 bases, and 5 bases had no gene match. This CDR3 contains 15 residues. Germline CDR1 and CDR2: SGHNT and YENEEA. The CDR3 reads CASSLGTGGEDEQFF. CDR3 sequence (DNA): TGTGCCAGCAGCTTGGGGACAGGGGGCGAGGATGAGCAGTTCTTC.

The gene calls are TRBV28 and TRBJ2-7; possibly TRBD2 for D (8 bases). Trimming pared 4 bases from V and 3 bases from J, leaving 43 bases between. The CDR3 spans 24 residues. Germline V lookup: CDR1 MDHEN, CDR2 SYDVKM. In DNA form, the CDR3 reads TGTGCCAGCAGTTCTCTCAGACAGGGAGACTCGATCAGCGGGGGCGCGCCGTCCAACTACGAGCAGTACTTC. This encodes CASSSLRQGDSISGGAPSNYEQYF.

The V call is TRBV29-1, the J call TRBJ2-2; D possibly corresponds to TRBD1 (5 bases). Per germline, CDR1 SQVTM and CDR2 ANQGSEA. The germline V and J ends were trimmed by 1 base and 0 bases, with 6 bases remaining between them. The CDR3 sequence is 14 residues long. CDR3: CSVEGRANTGELFF. The CDR3, as DNA: TGCAGCGTTGAAGGCAGGGCGAACACCGGGGAGCTGTTTTTT.

This clonotype was recorded many times. The chain is built from TRBV7-8 and TRBJ1-1, with 7 bases matching TRBD1. Trimming took 5 bases from V and 2 from J; bases not matched to a gene: 14. The CDR3 sequence is 17 residues long. CDR1 SGHVS and CDR2 FQNEAQ come from the germline V gene. CDR3: CASSPLRDRLINTEAFF. In nucleotides, the CDR3 is TGTGCCAGCAGCCCGCTCCGGGACAGACTAATAAACACTGAAGCTTTCTTT.

This clonotype came up a few times. The gene calls are TRBV29-1 and TRBJ2-7; tentatively, D is TRBD1 (5 bases). Germline CDR1 reads SQVTM; CDR2 reads ANQGSEA. CDR3 length: 15 residues. Between the trimmed V and J ends, which lost 6 bases and 0 bases, there was a span of 18 bases. The CDR3 is CSVEKTDTNSYEQYF. The CDR3 DNA sequence: TGCAGCGTAGAGAAGACAGACACTAACTCCTACGAGCAGTACTTC.

This clonotype was detected ten times or more. V is TRBV7-9 and J is TRBJ2-4, with D possibly matching TRBD1 (6 bases). The CDR3 has 16 residues. V was trimmed by 5 bases and J by 0 bases, leaving 14 bases between them. Germline lookup yields CDR1 SEHNR and CDR2 FQNEAQ (reference sequence). The DNA of the CDR3 is TGTGCCAGCAGCCCTGCAGGGGTCCTAGCCAAAAACATTCAGTACTTC. It yields the protein CASSPAGVLAKNIQYF. The full variable domain, rest sourced from reference TRBV7-9 and TRBJ2-4, is DTGVSQNPRHKITKRGQNVTFRCDPISEHNRLYWYRQTLGQGPEFLTYFQNEAQLEKSRLLSDRFSAERPKGSFSTLEIQRTEQGDSAMYLCASSPAGVLAKNIQYFGAGTRLSVL.

This clonotype was seen many times. V is TRBV6-1 and J is TRBJ2-7; 8 bases map to TRBD1. The junction had 7 bases not matched to a gene; V was cut back by 8 bases and J by 4 bases. The CDR3 length is 13 residues. The germline V gene has CDR1 MNHNS and CDR2 SASEGT. CDR3 loop: CASQGTGLYEQYF. The CDR3 nucleotides read TGTGCCAGCCAAGGGACAGGACTATACGAGCAGTACTTC.

The chain carries TRBV29-1 and TRBJ2-2; D gene unclear. The CDR3 is 12 residues long. Germline CDR1 is SQVTM and CDR2 is ANQGSEA. V lost 3 bases, J lost 5 bases, and 7 bases lay in between. In DNA form, the CDR3 reads TGCAGCGTTGAGGACCAGACCGGGGAGCTGTTTTTT. Its translation: CSVEDQTGELFF.

The chain uses TRBV7-8 and TRBJ1-5, with unresolved D. Trimming shortened V by 4 bases and J by 1 base, and 11 bases separated the two germline ends. This CDR3 contains 15 residues. Germline CDR1 SGHVS, CDR2 FQNEAQ. For the CDR3, the DNA is TGTGCCAGCAGCTCAAGGCCAGAAAGCAATCAGCCCCAGCATTTT. This codes for CASSSRPESNQPQHF.

This chain uses TRBV24-1 with TRBJ2-1; D is uncertain. The V end was cut by 0 bases, the J end by 8 bases, with 4 bases between. CDR1 is KGHDR and CDR2 is SFDVKD in the germline V gene. The CDR3 has 12 residues. CDR3 loop: CATSDLLDEQFF. In nucleotides, the CDR3 is TGTGCCACCAGTGATTTGCTGGATGAGCAGTTCTTC.

The rearrangement joins TRBV6-6 to TRBJ2-7, with TRBD2 identical over 7 bases. This CDR3 contains 15 residues. Trimming at V came to 2 bases and at J to 7 bases, leaving 11 bases not matched to a gene. Germline values: CDR1 MNHNY, CDR2 SVGAGI (reference sequence). As DNA, the CDR3 is TGTGCCAGCAGTTACGGATCTGGCCCGGGAGGAGAGCAGTACTTC. It translates to CASSYGSGPGGEQYF.

The chain employs TRBV4-1 and TRBJ1-2; D not certain. Trimming took 2 bases from V and 8 from J, leaving 9 bases between them. This CDR3 comprises 12 residues. The germline gives CDR1 MGHRA, CDR2 YSYEKL. The CDR3, as DNA: TGCGCCAGCAGCCAACTTCCCGGGGGCTACACCTTC. Its translation is CASSQLPGGYTF.

This clonotype was seen many times. The rearrangement links TRBV7-3 to TRBJ2-1; a weak D match, TRBD2 (7 bases). CDR1 is SGHTA, CDR2 FQGTGA, per germline. Trimming cost V 3 bases and J 5 bases, with 11 bases left between them. The CDR3 sequence is 14 residues long. The CDR3 sequence is CASSLGGAHNEQFF. The CDR3, as DNA: TGTGCCAGCAGCTTGGGGGGGGCTCACAATGAGCAGTTCTTC. The variable domain in full, completed from reference TRBV7-3 and TRBJ2-1, reads GAGVSQTPSNKVTEKGKYVELRCDPISGHTALYWYRQSLGQGPEFLIYFQGTGAADDSGLPNDRFFAVRPEGSVSTLKIQRTERGDSAVYLCASSLGGAHNEQFFGPGTRLTVL.

The chain joins TRBV14 to TRBJ2-5; D may be TRBD1 or TRBD2 (6 bases each). The CDR3 contains 14 residues. From germline, CDR1 is SGHDN and CDR2 FVKESK. V was shortened by 2 bases and J by 7 bases, with 14 bases between the two germline ends. In DNA, the CDR3 is TGTGCCAGCAGCCAACTAAGGGGGGCCGGGACCCAGTACTTC. This gives the protein CASSQLRGAGTQYF.

A note on this clonotype: A much larger clone lies a single base off, so this may be a read error. J is TRBJ2-7 and V is TRBV7-2; unclear D gene. CDR1 SGHTA and CDR2 FQGNSA come from the germline V gene. V gave up 3 bases and J gave up 3 bases, with 3 bases separating them. CDR3 size: 11 residues. The CDR3 protein is CASSFLYEQYV. For the CDR3, the DNA is TGTGCCAGCAGCTTCCTCTACGAGCAGTACGTC.

The V and J genes are TRBV19 and TRBJ1-1; D is unresolved. The germline gives CDR1 LNHDA, CDR2 SQIVND (reference sequence). V was pared by 3 bases and J by 5 bases, with 10 bases between. The CDR3 runs to 13 residues. The DNA for the CDR3 is TGTGCCAGTAGTATGACAAGTAAAACTGAAGCTTTCTTT. This sequence encodes CASSMTSKTEAFF.

A few counts support this clonotype. The chain uses TRBV6-1 and TRBJ1-6; perhaps TRBD1 as D (6 bases). V lost 5 bases to trimming and J lost 9 bases, with 17 bases between them. Germline values: CDR1 MNHNS, CDR2 SASEGT. The CDR3 consists of 15 residues. The CDR3 DNA sequence: TGTGCCAGCAGTTTGAACTCGGCAGGGGCTTCACCCCTCCACTTT. Residues: CASSLNSAGASPLHF.

The chain employs TRBV19 and TRBJ2-1; tentative D call: TRBD2 (5 bases). CDR1 and CDR2 from the germline V gene are LNHDA and SQIVND (reference sequence). The V and J ends lost 2 bases and 5 bases respectively, with 13 bases between them. The CDR3 is 15 amino acids. The CDR3 coding sequence is TGTGCCAGTAGTATACTAGCAGGTGAAAACAATGAGCAGTTCTTC. Its protein is CASSILAGENNEQFF.

In this sample, this clonotype turned up a few times. The V gene is TRBV9, the J gene TRBJ2-4; D is unclear. CDR1 is SGDLS, CDR2 YYNGEE, per germline. The CDR3 runs 16 residues. V lost 0 bases to trimming and J lost 0 bases, with 10 bases between them. The CDR3 DNA follows: TGTGCCAGCAGCGTAGGAGGTGGCTCAGCCAAAAACATTCAGTACTTC. Its translation: CASSVGGGSAKNIQYF.

V usage is TRBV9 and J usage is TRBJ2-5; TRBD2 agrees at 7 bases. This CDR3 contains 14 residues. After removal of 3 bases from V and 2 bases from J, the junction contained 4 bases not matched to a gene. Germline values: CDR1 SGDLS, CDR2 YYNGEE. The CDR3 region has the DNA TGTGCCAGCAGCGCTCTAGCGGATCAAGAGACCCAGTACTTC. This gives the protein CASSALADQETQYF. The full variable domain, in which reference TRBV9 and TRBJ2-5 provide the parts outside the CDR3, is DSGVTQTPKHLITATGQRVTLRCSPRSGDLSVYWYQQSLDQGLQFLIQYYNGEERAKGNILERFSAQQFPDLHSELNLSSLELGDSALYFCASSALADQETQYFGPGTRLLVL.